Listed below are T cell receptor beta chains from one sample, sequenced in a study of T cell repertoires in ileal Crohn's disease. Some clones are missing from TCRdb's copy, which holds only in-frame ones; the method was immunoSEQ multiplex PCR. The sample carries 400 or so clones, approximately 71% recorded once. The sample consisted of CD8+ T cells sorted from the ileum. The receptors here all came from an adult with Crohn's disease. The CDR3 runs from the conserved cysteine through the conserved F or W. D genes are given only for firm matches. Some rows have no size entry. The others give once, few or many, or a class for an expanded clone.

CDR3aa	CDR3nt	d_gene	v_gene	abundance	j_gene
CASSLGRVYEQYF	TGTGCCAGCAGTTTGGGCAGGGTCTACGAGCAGTACTTC	.	TRBV27	.	TRBJ2-7
CASSLSTRETQYF	TGCGCCAGCTCTTTATCTACCAGGGAGACCCAGTACTTC	.	TRBV10-2	.	TRBJ2-5
CASNIQGPYNEQFF	TGTGCCAGCAACATACAGGGGCCTTACAATGAGCAGTTCTTC	TRBD1	TRBV2	.	TRBJ2-1
CASSLRGNGNQPQHF	TGTGCCAGCAGTTTAAGGGGCAACGGCAATCAGCCCCAGCATTTT	.	TRBV27	once	TRBJ1-5
CAGNDRYPGELFF	TGTGCCGGAAACGACAGATATCCCGGGGAGCTGTTTTTT	.	TRBV7-8	.	TRBJ2-2
CASSLDRGSGNSPLHF	TGTGCCAGCAGCCTGGACAGGGGATCGGGGAATTCACCCCTCCACTTT	TRBD1	TRBV11-2	.	TRBJ1-6
CASSQDGQSYEQYF	TGTGCCAGCAGCCAAGATGGCCAGTCCTACGAGCAGTACTTC	.	TRBV4-2	few	TRBJ2-7
CASSQGGGGYTF	TGTGCCAGCAGCCAAGGGGGAGGAGGCTACACCTTC	.	TRBV4-2	.	TRBJ1-2
CASSLSERSSYEQYF	TGTGCCAGCAGCTTGTCAGAGCGTAGCTCCTACGAGCAGTACTTC	.	TRBV7-9	.	TRBJ2-7
CASSSYRVTYEQYF	TGTGCCAGCAGCTCATACAGGGTTACCTACGAGCAGTACTTC	.	TRBV28	.	TRBJ2-7
CASSHPGGMSEAFF	TGTGCCAGCAGTCACCCAGGGGGAATGAGTGAAGCTTTCTTT	TRBD1	TRBV7-9	.	TRBJ1-1
CASRDWDSNTEAFF	TGTGCCAGCAGAGATTGGGACAGTAACACTGAAGCTTTCTTT	TRBD1	TRBV6-1	.	TRBJ1-1
CASSLGRDGYTF	TGTGCCAGCTCCCTGGGGAGAGATGGCTACACCTTC	.	TRBV18	.	TRBJ1-2
CASSWTRDRETQYF	TGTGCCAGCAGCTGGACTAGGGATCGGGAGACCCAGTACTTC	TRBD2	TRBV11-2	.	TRBJ2-5
CASSSLFSYEQYF	TGCGCCAGCAGCTCCCTCTTTTCCTACGAGCAGTACTTC	.	TRBV5-1	.	TRBJ2-7
CAREPLGGLYEQYF	TGTGCCAGGGAACCTTTGGGGGGGCTCTACGAGCAGTACTTC	.	TRBV7-9	few	TRBJ2-7
CASSLPGGLAGDMSTDTQYF	TGTGCCAGCAGCCTCCCTGGGGGACTAGCGGGGGATATGAGCACAGATACGCAGTATTTT	TRBD2	TRBV4-2	.	TRBJ2-3
CASRVSPGGYTF	TGTGCCAGCAGGGTGAGCCCAGGTGGCTACACCTTC	.	TRBV5-8	.	TRBJ1-2
CASSQRGQGNYGYTF	TGTGCCAGCAGCCAGAGAGGACAGGGGAACTATGGCTACACCTTC	TRBD1	TRBV14	.	TRBJ1-2
CASSDLGHGFNYGYTF	TGTGCCAGTAGTGACCTCGGTCACGGGTTCAACTATGGCTACACCTTC	.	TRBV19	.	TRBJ1-2
CASSFGKNTEAFF	TGTGCCAGCAGTTTCGGGAAGAACACTGAAGCTTTCTTT	.	TRBV27	.	TRBJ1-1
CASSPRTSGVGETQYF	TGTGCCAGCAGCCCGAGGACTAGCGGGGTGGGAGAGACCCAGTACTTC	TRBD2	TRBV7-9	.	TRBJ2-5